Presented here are 28 T cell receptor beta chains from one specimen sequenced in a study of blood T cell repertoires in COVID-19. Only in-frame clones appear in the TCRdb table, and some are missing; sequencing was by immunoSEQ multiplex PCR. Here the sample spans 100,000 to 150,000 clones, under 85% being singletons. Sample: peripheral blood. The receptors come from a man in his forties or fifties with active or convalescent COVID-19.

The rearrangement links TRBV30 to TRBJ2-3, with a possible D match to TRBD1 (6 bases). The CDR3 runs to 15 residues. Trimming pared 2 bases from V and 4 bases from J, leaving 16 bases between. The germline gives CDR1 GTSNPN, CDR2 SVGIG (reference sequence). The CDR3 sequence: CAWSQPLHRADTQYF. DNA for the CDR3: TGTGCCTGGAGTCAGCCACTCCACAGGGCAGATACGCAGTATTTT.

This sequence joins TRBV5-1 and TRBJ2-5; D may be TRBD2 (5 bases). There are 13 residues in the CDR3. V lost 2 bases to trimming and J lost 7 bases, with 12 bases between them. The germline gives CDR1 SGHRS, CDR2 YFSETQ. The CDR3: CASSFSEGGTQYF. The CDR3, as DNA: TGCGCCAGCAGCTTTTCTGAGGGTGGGACCCAGTACTTC.

The rearrangement uses TRBV12-3 or TRBV12-4 and TRBJ1-1, with D unclear. Trimming left V 6 bases short and J 8 bases short, with 10 bases between. The CDR3 extends over 11 amino acids. CDR3 protein: CASRLRVEAFF. The CDR3 coding sequence is TGTGCCAGCAGGTTGAGGGTAGAAGCTTTCTTT.

The chain recombines TRBV19 with TRBJ2-7; 11 positions agree with TRBD2. CDR1 and CDR2 (germline): LNHDA, SQIVND (reference sequence). The CDR3 covers 18 residues. The V gene end was trimmed by 2 bases and the J gene end by 0 bases; junction bases not matched to a gene: 9. The CDR3 bases are TGTGCCAGTAGTATAACGGCTAGCGGGGGGCCTAGCTCCTACGAGCAGTACTTC. Translating it yields CASSITASGGPSSYEQYF.

The rearrangement uses TRBV19 and TRBJ2-2; D unclear. Germline lookup yields CDR1 LNHDA and CDR2 SQIVND (reference sequence). Trimming shortened V by 9 bases and J by 2 bases, and 16 bases separated the two germline ends. There are 15 residues in the CDR3. The CDR3 coding sequence is TGTGCCAGCTCCAAACAGTCACAAAACACCGGGGAGCTGTTTTTT. It translates to CASSKQSQNTGELFF.

This rearrangement joins TRBV10-3 to TRBJ2-5; TRBD2 matches at 13 bases. CDR3 size: 18 residues. The V gene end was trimmed by 0 bases and the J gene end by 2 bases; junction bases not matched to a gene: 6. Germline V lookup: CDR1 ENHRY, CDR2 SYGVKD. The CDR3: CAISESNPLAGGQETQYF. CDR3 in DNA: TGTGCCATCAGTGAGTCTAACCCACTAGCGGGGGGGCAAGAGACCCAGTACTTC.

The chain uses TRBV18 and TRBJ2-3, with unresolved D. The V end was cut by 0 bases, the J end by 1 base, with 11 bases between. The CDR3 has 16 amino acids. The V gene's germline CDR1 is KGHSH and CDR2 LQKENI. The CDR3 spells CASSPPLVGRTDTQYF. The CDR3 nucleotides are TGTGCCAGCTCACCACCGCTTGTTGGGCGCACAGATACGCAGTATTTT.

This rearrangement joins TRBV6-5 to TRBJ2-7, with 12 bases matching TRBD1. The CDR3 totals 13 residues. Germline values: CDR1 MNHEY, CDR2 SVGAGI. Losses at the gene ends were 7 bases for V and 7 bases for J; bases not matched to a gene: 5. This chain's CDR3 is CASTGQGAGEQYF. As DNA, the CDR3 is TGTGCCAGCACGGGACAGGGGGCGGGTGAGCAGTACTTC.

The V call is TRBV6-6, the J call TRBJ1-1; no clear D. The V gene's germline CDR1 is MNHNY and CDR2 SVGAGI (reference sequence). The V and J ends lost 8 bases and 0 bases respectively, with 16 bases between them. CDR3 length equals 15 residues. CDR3: CASLPPTGMNTEAFF. In DNA form, the CDR3 reads TGTGCCAGCCTCCCGCCGACGGGGATGAACACTGAAGCTTTCTTT.

The V gene is TRBV5-4, the J gene TRBJ1-3, with 10 bases matching TRBD1. With V trimmed by 4 bases and J by 2 bases, 3 bases remained unmatched. This CDR3 spans 15 amino acids. From germline, CDR1 is SGHNT and CDR2 YYREEE (reference sequence). Written as DNA, the CDR3 is TGTGCCAGCAGCGCCGGACAGGGGGCTGGAAACACCATATATTTT. It encodes CASSAGQGAGNTIYF.

The table lists this clone with a few counts. The V and J genes are TRBV5-1 and TRBJ1-2, with D possibly matching TRBD1 (5 bases). The CDR3 totals 13 residues. The germline V gene has CDR1 SGHRS and CDR2 YFSETQ. The V gene lost 4 bases and the J gene lost 4 bases, with 11 bases spanning the gap. CDR3 nucleotides: TGCGCCAGCAGCCCCGCACAGGTCTATGGCTACACCTTC. Residues: CASSPAQVYGYTF.

The CDR3 loop reads CSASPDSSVPNSPLHF. The CDR3 DNA is TGCAGTGCTAGTCCGGACAGTAGCGTCCCAAATTCACCCCTCCACTTT. The genes are TRBV20-1 and TRBJ1-6; TRBD1 might be the D (6 bases). Germline CDR1 is DFQATT and CDR2 is SNEGSKA (reference sequence). This CDR3 has 16 amino acids. V was cut by 3 bases and J by 7 bases, with 19 bases left in between.

The V call is TRBV7-2, the J call TRBJ2-1; possible D gene TRBD1, 6 bases. Trimming cost V 3 bases and J 9 bases, with 12 bases left between them. The germline gives CDR1 SGHTA, CDR2 FQGNSA. The CDR3 totals 13 residues. CDR3 protein: CASSFSGAVEQFF. In DNA, the CDR3 is TGTGCCAGCAGCTTCTCAGGGGCGGTTGAGCAGTTCTTC. Full variable domain (outside the CDR3, taken from reference TRBV7-2 and TRBJ2-1): GAGVSQSPSNKVTEKGKDVELRCDPISGHTALYWYRQSLGQGLEFLIYFQGNSAPDKSGLPSDRFSAERTGGSVSTLTIQRTQQEDSAVYLCASSFSGAVEQFFGPGTRLTVL.

The table lists this clone with a few counts. This chain connects TRBV14 to TRBJ1-6; the D gene is possibly TRBD1 (5 bases). This CDR3 has 18 amino acids. The germline V gene encodes CDR1 SGHDN and CDR2 FVKESK. With 4 bases removed from V and 0 bases from J, the gap between germline ends came to 16 bases. CDR3 nucleotide sequence: TGTGCCAGCAGCCCACGGTTGGGGGGGAGCTCCTATAATTCACCCCTCCACTTT. Residues: CASSPRLGGSSYNSPLHF.

This clone was seen a single time. The V and J genes are TRBV5-1 and TRBJ2-1; 9 positions match TRBD1. The CDR3 loop spans 14 amino acids. The trim removed 6 bases at V and 3 bases at J, leaving 4 bases unmatched. Germline V gives CDR1 SGHRS, CDR2 YFSETQ. The CDR3 spells CASNPTGGYNEQFF. As DNA, the CDR3 is TGCGCCAGCAATCCGACAGGGGGCTACAATGAGCAGTTCTTC.

This clone was found once. This chain connects TRBV7-3 to TRBJ2-3, with a weak D call TRBD2 (6 bases). CDR1 and CDR2 from the germline V gene are SGHTA and FQGTGA. This CDR3 is built from 15 residues. Deletions cut 4 bases from V and 0 bases from J, with 11 bases between. The CDR3 region has the DNA TGTGCCAGCAGCTACGGGGGACCTAGCACAGATACGCAGTATTTT. It translates to CASSYGGPSTDTQYF.

This chain uses TRBV5-1 with TRBJ2-3, with 8 bases matching TRBD2. Trimming removed 0 bases from V and 1 base from J; junction bases left unmatched: 4. Germline CDR1 reads SGHRS; CDR2 reads YFSETQ. This CDR3 region has 16 residues. The CDR3 region has the DNA TGCGCCAGCAGCTTGGAACCGCGGGGGGGCACAGATACGCAGTATTTT. Protein product: CASSLEPRGGTDTQYF.

In this sample, this clone turned up once. The chain couples TRBV7-8 to TRBJ1-2; the D is unclear. V was shortened by 1 base and J by 5 bases, with 11 bases between the two germline ends. Looked up from germline, CDR1 is SGHVS and CDR2 is FQNEAQ. The CDR3 has 14 residues. The CDR3, as DNA: TGTGCCAGCAGCTTAGAAGTTTCGGGATATGGCTACACCTTC. This codes for CASSLEVSGYGYTF. Together with reference TRBV7-8 and TRBJ1-2, the CDR3 gives the full variable domain: GAGVSQSPRYKVAKRGQDVALRCDPISGHVSLFWYQQALGQGPEFLTYFQNEAQLDKSGLPSDRFFAERPEGSVSTLKIQRTQQEDSAVYLCASSLEVSGYGYTFGSGTRLTVV.

V and J are TRBV5-1 and TRBJ1-4; 8 nucleotides agree with TRBD1. CDR1 SGHRS and CDR2 YFSETQ come from the germline V gene. The junction had 15 bases not matched to a gene; V was cut back by 5 bases and J by 6 bases. The CDR3 has 17 residues. CDR3 nucleotides: TGCGCCAGCAGTAGATCAACAGGGGGAGGACAATATGAAAAACTGTTTTTT. This encodes CASSRSTGGGQYEKLFF.

The rearrangement links TRBV9 to TRBJ2-7; 12 bases are a match to TRBD2. Germline-derived CDR1 and CDR2 are SGDLS and YYNGEE. V lost 0 bases to trimming and J lost 4 bases; unmatched junction nucleotides: 5. The length of the CDR3 is 16 residues. CDR3 DNA sequence: TGTGCCAGCAGCGTAGGAACTAGCGGGGGGTTGTACGAGCAGTACTTC. Protein sequence: CASSVGTSGGLYEQYF.

V is TRBV20-1 and J is TRBJ1-1; perhaps TRBD1 as D (6 bases). Germline V gene data show CDR1 as DFQATT and CDR2 as SNEGSKA (reference sequence). The V end lost 6 bases, the J end lost 6 bases, and 11 bases lay between the germline ends. The CDR3 covers 11 residues. DNA of the CDR3: TGCAGTGCCGACAGGTCTGCTGAAGCTTTCTTT. It encodes CSADRSAEAFF.

CDR3 sequence: CASKAWTGNTGELFF. In DNA form, the CDR3 reads TGTGCCAGCAAGGCCTGGACAGGGAACACCGGGGAGCTGTTTTTT. The chain is built from TRBV6-5 and TRBJ2-2; 7 bases fit TRBD1. Germline lookup yields CDR1 MNHEY and CDR2 SVGAGI. J lost 1 base, V lost 7 bases, and 6 bases had no gene match. This CDR3 spans 15 amino acids.

This clone was detected once. The chain joins TRBV3-1 (or the pseudogene TRBV3-2) to TRBJ1-1, with 11 bases matching TRBD1. Germline V gives CDR1 LGHDT, CDR2 YNNKEL (reference sequence). The CDR3 length is 19 residues. V gave up 1 base and J gave up 10 bases; unmatched junction bases: 20. The CDR3, as DNA: TGTGCCAGCAGCCAAGCCCCCGAACGACGCGGACAGGGGGCGGAGGGAGCTTTCTTT. Translating gives CASSQAPERRGQGAEGAFF.

The chain has TRBV15 and TRBJ2-3; the D gene is possibly TRBD2 (5 bases). The germline CDR1 and CDR2 sequences are LNHNV and YYDKDF (reference sequence). This CDR3 is 14 amino acids long. V was shortened by 4 bases and J by 6 bases, with 14 bases between the two germline ends. Here the CDR3 reads CATSTLWTDDTQYF. The CDR3 DNA reads TGTGCCACCAGCACCCTATGGACTGATGATACGCAGTATTTT.

The J gene is TRBJ2-7, the V gene TRBV7-9, with 10 bases aligning to TRBD1. The CDR3 sequence is 13 residues long. The germline CDR1 and CDR2 sequences are SEHNR and FQNEAQ (reference sequence). The ends lost 7 bases at V and 6 bases at J; junction bases unmatched: 6. CDR3 DNA: TGTGCCAGCAACAGACAGGGGGCAGCCGAGCAGTACTTC. Residues: CASNRQGAAEQYF.

CDR3 region: CASSSRDYNEQFF. The CDR3 DNA reads as TGTGCCAGCAGCTCCCGGGACTACAATGAGCAGTTCTTC. The chain has TRBV5-4 and TRBJ2-1; TRBD2 might be the D (5 bases). In germline, CDR1 is SGHNT, CDR2 YYREEE (reference sequence). The CDR3 loop spans 13 amino acids. Trimming stripped 3 bases from V and 3 bases from J, with 7 bases between.

This clone was seen more than once but under ten times. The chain is built from TRBV12-5 and TRBJ2-2, with D hard to call. CDR1 is LGHNT and CDR2 is FRNRAP in the germline V gene. This CDR3 region has 13 residues. V lost 2 bases and J 4 bases, leaving 5 bases between the germline ends. The CDR3 coding sequence is TGTGCTAGTGGTTTGACGGTCACCGGGGAGCTGTTTTTT. This sequence encodes CASGLTVTGELFF. Full variable domain (missing parts from reference TRBV12-5 and TRBJ2-2): DARVTQTPRHKVTEMGQEVTMRCQPILGHNTVFWYRQTMMQGLELLAYFRNRAPLDDSGMPKDRFSAEMPDATLATLKIQPSEPRDSAVYFCASGLTVTGELFFGEGSRLTVL.

The V gene is TRBV19, the J gene TRBJ1-1; D is ambiguous. The V gene's germline CDR1 is LNHDA and CDR2 SQIVND (reference sequence). V was cut by 6 bases and J by 1 base, with 24 bases left in between. The CDR3 is made up of 18 amino acids. The CDR3 region has the DNA TGTGCCAGTAGCATGGGAGGGTCGGCACTCATTTCGAACACTGAAGCTTTCTTT. It yields the protein CASSMGGSALISNTEAFF. The variable domain in full, completed from reference TRBV19 and TRBJ1-1, reads DGGITQSPKYLFRKEGQNVTLSCEQNLNHDAMYWYRQDPGQGLRLIYYSQIVNDFQKGDIAEGYSVSREKKESFPLTVTSAQKNPTAFYLCASSMGGSALISNTEAFFGQGTRLTVV.